These T cell receptor beta chains were read from a single sample in a study of human T cells and chemical hapten exposure. MiXCR, applied by TCRdb to the RACE reads, yields one record per CDR3 protein. The data hold 300,000 to 350,000 distinct CDR3 sequences, with approximately 6.3% observed a single time. Source: whole blood, taken in connection with sensitization to the hapten diphenylcyclopropenone (DPC). Receptors originate from a woman younger than 30 with alopecia areata. Some clones in this sample may be carry-over from other donors' samples. Both conserved end residues are part of each CDR3. D genes are given only for firm matches. Not all rows give a size; the values are once, few, many and, for expanded clones, a class.

V	size	D	J	DNA	CDR3
TRBV3-1	many	-	TRBJ2-2	TGTGCCAGCAGCCAAGATTTGATGGGCAGCTGGAACACCGGGGAGCTGTTTTTT	CASSQDLMGSWNTGELFF
TRBV12-3/TRBV12-4	-	TRBD2	TRBJ2-4	TGTGCCAGCAGTTTAGGGTCTTGGCTAGCGGGGGATTCGGTTGCCAAAAACATTCAGTACTTC	CASSLGSWLAGDSVAKNIQYF
TRBV6-2/TRBV6-3	many	-	TRBJ2-3	TGTGCCAGCAGTTACTCGCAGGGGCCGGATACGCAGTATTTT	CASSYSQGPDTQYF
TRBV7-9	few	-	TRBJ1-1	TGTGCCAGCAGCTTAAAGGGTGTGGACATGAACACTGAAGCTTTCTTT	CASSLKGVDMNTEAFF
TRBV11-2	few	TRBD1	TRBJ1-5	TGTGCCAGCAGCTTAGGGACAGGGGGCGATTTCGGTCAGCCCCAGCATTTT	CASSLGTGGDFGQPQHF
TRBV5-1	-	-	TRBJ1-1	TGCGCCAGCAGCTTGAATAGTAACACTGAAGCTTTCTTT	CASSLNSNTEAFF
TRBV6-5	-	-	TRBJ1-5	TGTGCCAGCAGTTACTCGGAGTATCAGCCCCAGCATTTT	CASSYSEYQPQHF
TRBV20-1	few	TRBD1	TRBJ2-7	TGCAGTGCTGGACAGGGGGCGACCTACGAGCAGTACTTC	CSAGQGATYEQYF
TRBV7-9	-	TRBD1	TRBJ2-2	TGTGCCAGCAGTCTCGACAGGGAGAGCACCGGGGAGCTGTTTTTT	CASSLDRESTGELFF
TRBV6-1	few	TRBD1	TRBJ1-1	TGTGCCAGCAGTGGTCTGACAGGGGTCGGCACTGAAGCTTTCTTT	CASSGLTGVGTEAFF
TRBV20-1	few	-	TRBJ1-6	TGCAGTGCTAGAGTAGGGGATTCCTATAATTCACCCCTCCACTTT	CSARVGDSYNSPLHF